The subject of this entry is one TCR beta chain. This sample is part of a study of OX40 agonist ivuxolimab in advanced cancers. TCRdb's copy holds only in-frame clones and misses some; the assay was immunoSEQ multiplex PCR. The data contain some 34,000 clones, nearly 80% of them singletons. CDR1 is SGHNT, CDR2 YYREEE, per germline (reference sequence). Trimming stripped 2 bases from V and 0 bases from J, with 12 bases between. This CDR3 spans 16 amino acids. This chain joins TRBV5-4 and TRBJ1-3, with D maybe TRBD1 (5 bases). This sequence was found in an adult with an advanced solid tumor such as melanoma, head and neck, liver or kidney cancer. Source: CD4+ or CD8+ T cells sorted from blood, taken in a trial of the OX40 agonist ivuxolimab. CDR3 nucleotide sequence: TGTGCCAGCAGCTTAGGAGACAGAAGCTCTGGAAACACCATATATTTT. Its protein product is CASSLGDRSSGNTIYF. Full variable domain (remainder filled in from reference TRBV5-4 and TRBJ1-3): ETGVTQSPTHLIKTRGQQVTLRCSSQSGHNTVSWYQQALGQGPQFIFQYYREEENGRGNFPPRFSGLQFPNYSSELNVNALELDDSALYLCASSLGDRSSGNTIYFGEGSWLTVV.